The 14 T cell receptor beta chains below all came from one sample that was sequenced in a study of cytomegalovirus exposure and HLA in healthy donors (dated by TCRdb to the late 2010s). Preparation of the library involved the immunoSEQ multiplex PCR assay. For the multiplex PCR, a mixture combining 60 forward primers for TCR Vbeta segments and 13 reverse primers for TCR Jbeta segments was used. TCRdb stores this immuneACCESS table with in-frame sequences only. Part of the clones is absent; in the studies checked, under half of the shortfall reflects unresolved V genes, and no reason is known for the rest. This sample is represented by some 160,000 clones; around 80% of them were singletons. Roughly 1.5% of the sample is held by the ten biggest clonotypes. The source material was PBMCs. The receptor source for this set is a man aged 35 to 55 in good health and CMV-seronegative.

J is TRBJ1-2 and V is TRBV25-1, with unresolved D. V lost 5 bases, J lost 2 bases, and 9 bases lay in between. Germline CDR1 and CDR2: MGHDK and SYGVNS. The CDR3 is 13 residues long. For the CDR3, the DNA is TGTGCCAGCAGTATCCAGATAAACTATGGCTACACCTTC. Residues: CASSIQINYGYTF.

This chain links TRBV5-1 with TRBJ1-2; D call uncertain. The CDR3 has 13 amino acids. Trimming took off 4 bases at V and 6 bases at J, with 13 bases between the two ends. Germline V gene lookup returns CDR1 SGHRS and CDR2 YFSETQ. Here the CDR3 DNA reads TGCGCCAGCAGCCTACCCGCCGGGGATGGCTACACCTTC. Protein product: CASSLPAGDGYTF.

The J gene is TRBJ1-1, the V gene TRBV7-3, with D perhaps matching TRBD1 (6 bases). This CDR3 comprises 16 residues. Per germline, CDR1 SGHTA and CDR2 FQGTGA. Trimming removed 1 base from V and 5 bases from J, with 17 bases in between. DNA for the CDR3: TGTGCCAGCAGCTTAAATGGGGCAGGGGATGGGACTGAAGCTTTCTTT. This sequence encodes CASSLNGAGDGTEAFF.

The chain combines TRBV28 with TRBJ1-1; 9 bases match TRBD1. Germline loops: CDR1 MDHEN, CDR2 SYDVKM. The CDR3 covers 15 residues. V gave up 6 bases and J gave up 2 bases; unmatched junction bases: 7. CDR3 sequence reads: CASSPPDRGNTEAFF. The DNA for the CDR3 is TGTGCCAGCAGCCCCCCGGACAGGGGAAACACTGAAGCTTTCTTT.

The chain employs TRBV18 and TRBJ2-7, with a possible D match to TRBD2 (5 bases). The CDR3 spans 14 residues. Trimming left V 2 bases short and J 9 bases short, with 17 bases between. The germline CDR1 and CDR2 sequences are KGHSH and LQKENI. This CDR3 reads CASSPELPFSGQYV. DNA for the CDR3: TGTGCCAGCTCACCAGAACTACCCTTCAGCGGGCAGTACGTC.

The chain recombines TRBV7-8 with TRBJ2-7, with D tentatively TRBD1 (6 bases). The CDR3 runs 15 residues. CDR1 and CDR2 from the germline V gene are SGHVS and FQNEAQ. Between the trimmed V and J ends, which lost 9 bases and 6 bases, there was a span of 24 bases. CDR3 DNA: TGTGCCAGTTTAGAGGGGGTGACAGGCCAGGGCGAGCAGTACTTC. This sequence encodes CASLEGVTGQGEQYF.

This chain connects TRBV5-8 to TRBJ2-1; perhaps TRBD2 as D (5 bases). Trimming took off 1 base at V and 0 bases at J, with 8 bases between the two ends. This CDR3 region has 15 residues. Germline CDR1 reads SGHTS; CDR2 reads YDEGEE. The CDR3 DNA sequence: TGTGCCAGCAGCTTGCTTGGGAGCTCCTACAATGAGCAGTTCTTC. It translates to CASSLLGSSYNEQFF.

The rearrangement uses TRBV19 and TRBJ2-1; D gene ambiguous. V lost 7 bases, J lost 3 bases, and 4 bases lay in between. There are 11 residues in the CDR3. The V gene's germline CDR1 is LNHDA and CDR2 SQIVND (reference sequence). The CDR3 nucleotides read TGTGCCAGTAACAGCTACAATGAGCAGTTCTTC. Translation: CASNSYNEQFF.

The V and J genes are TRBV7-9 and TRBJ2-7; TRBD2 agrees at 7 bases. This CDR3 comprises 16 residues. Germline trimming cut 5 bases from V and 3 bases from J; bases unmatched to any gene: 13. Germline CDR1 SEHNR, CDR2 FQNEAQ (reference sequence). CDR3 sequence: CASSQLAGVAFYEQYF. CDR3 coding DNA: TGTGCCAGCAGCCAACTGGCGGGAGTCGCATTCTACGAGCAGTACTTC.

The chain is built from TRBV7-9 and TRBJ2-5, with D possibly TRBD1 on 6 matching bases. The ends were cut back, 3 bases at V and 6 bases at J, with 11 bases in the middle. From germline, CDR1 is SEHNR and CDR2 FQNEAQ (reference sequence). This CDR3 region has 13 residues. The CDR3 nucleotides read TGTGCCAGCAGCTTTCCAGGGGTGCAGACCCAGTACTTC. Protein product: CASSFPGVQTQYF.

In this sample, this clone turned up many times. The V and J genes are TRBV6-1 and TRBJ2-2, with D tentatively TRBD2 (6 bases). The length of the CDR3 is 15 residues. Germline CDR1 is MNHNS and CDR2 is SASEGT. Trimming stripped 2 bases from V and 6 bases from J, with 13 bases between. CDR3 sequence (DNA): TGTGCCAGCAGTGAATGGTTGTCGGGAGCCGGGGAGCTGTTTTTT. Translated: CASSEWLSGAGELFF.

This clone came up once. CDR3: CASRPGSTDTQYF. The CDR3 DNA reads as TGTGCCAGCAGACCAGGGAGCACAGATACGCAGTATTTT. J is TRBJ2-3 and V is TRBV2, with D maybe TRBD1 (5 bases). The V and J ends lost 6 bases and 0 bases respectively, with 7 bases between them. The CDR3 runs to 13 residues. Germline loops: CDR1 SNHLY, CDR2 FYNNEI.

The gene calls are TRBV18 and TRBJ1-1; 7 bases map to TRBD1. V was pared by 3 bases and J by 4 bases, with 8 bases of the junction left unmatched. This CDR3 has 15 amino acids. From germline, CDR1 is KGHSH and CDR2 LQKENI. CDR3 amino acids: CASSPLRGESTEAFF. DNA for the CDR3: TGTGCCAGCTCACCTCTCAGGGGGGAGAGCACTGAAGCTTTCTTT. Combining the CDR3 with reference TRBV18 and TRBJ1-1 gives the whole variable domain NAGVMQNPRHLVRRRGQEARLRCSPMKGHSHVYWYRQLPEEGLKFMVYLQKENIIDESGMPKERFSAEFPKEGPSILRIQQVVRGDSAAYFCASSPLRGESTEAFFGQGTRLTVV.

The chain has TRBV5-1 and TRBJ2-1; D perhaps matches TRBD2 (5 bases). Between the trimmed V and J ends, which lost 0 bases and 9 bases, there was a span of 7 bases. Germline V gives CDR1 SGHRS, CDR2 YFSETQ. The CDR3 contains 12 residues. CDR3 residues: CASSLGGGEQFF. The CDR3 bases are TGCGCCAGCAGCTTGGGTGGAGGTGAGCAGTTCTTC. Together with reference TRBV5-1 and TRBJ2-1, the CDR3 gives the full variable domain: KAGVTQTPRYLIKTRGQQVTLSCSPISGHRSVSWYQQTPGQGLQFLFEYFSETQRNKGNFPGRFSGRQFSNSRSEMNVSTLELGDSALYLCASSLGGGEQFFGPGTRLTVL.